The 13 T cell receptor beta chains presented below share a single source sample, sequenced in a study of T cell repertoires in cytomegalovirus infection (dated 2019 in TCRdb). Which antigens these TCRs recognize remains unknown. Per the publication, the treatment or condition label means: in vitro stimulation with specific CMV peptide epitopes to enrich CMV-specific T cells. Sequenced on an Illumina HiSeq 1500. In TCRdb, the public reads were trimmed at Q25 with fastp and aligned with MiXCR, with productive beta chains retained. Under each unique CDR3 protein, matching rows form one entry showing the most common genes and DNA. This sample gives a few hundred thousand distinct CDR3 sequences in total; 40% of them show up just once. The ten most abundant clones make up 48% of the sample. The specimen comprised cultured PBMCs, sampled from culture after CMV antigen stimulation. The receptors come from a human donor in good health (CMV status not recorded). Some clones in this sample may be carry-over from other donors' samples.

DNA of the CDR3: TGTGCCGGGGGACAGGGGCCATGGGACGAGCAGTACTTC. Protein product: CAGGQGPWDEQYF. This chain connects TRBV2 to TRBJ2-7; 10 nucleotides line up with TRBD1. The CDR3 runs to 13 residues. J was trimmed by 5 bases and V by 11 bases; bases with no gene match: 9. Germline-derived CDR1 and CDR2 are SNHLY and FYNNEI.

The chain recombines TRBV27 with TRBJ1-5, with D maybe TRBD1 (5 bases). Germline loops: CDR1 MNHEY, CDR2 SMNVEV (reference sequence). The CDR3 totals 14 residues. Trimming stripped 4 bases from V and 7 bases from J, with 14 bases between. CDR3 loop: CASSSAGTRQPQHF. CDR3 bases: TGTGCCAGCAGTTCTGCAGGGACGCGCCAGCCCCAGCATTTT.

This chain uses TRBV7-9 with TRBJ2-1; 10 bases line up with TRBD1. CDR1 and CDR2 from the germline V gene are SEHNR and FQNEAQ (reference sequence). Trimming cost V 3 bases and J 4 bases; bases outside gene matches: 6. The CDR3 is 16 amino acids. The CDR3 DNA follows: TGTGCCAGCAGCTTTGAAGCGGGACAGGGGTACAATGAGCAGTTCTTC. Residues: CASSFEAGQGYNEQFF.

This clonotype came up many times. The J gene is TRBJ2-3, the V gene TRBV7-2, with 7 bases aligning to TRBD2. Germline CDR1 is SGHTA and CDR2 is FQGNSA. This CDR3 is built from 18 residues. V was pared by 2 bases and J by 4 bases, with 15 bases of the junction left unmatched. CDR3 protein: CASSLPPWREKVADTQYF. The CDR3 DNA reads as TGTGCCAGCAGCTTACCCCCCTGGCGGGAGAAGGTTGCAGATACGCAGTATTTT.

The chain carries TRBV19 and TRBJ2-2; the D is unclear. The CDR3 sequence is 11 residues long. CDR1 and CDR2 from the germline V gene are LNHDA and SQIVND (reference sequence). The V end lost 3 bases, the J end lost 8 bases, and 4 bases lay between the germline ends. CDR3 residues: CASSMKGELFF. In DNA, the CDR3 is TGTGCCAGTAGTATGAAAGGGGAGCTGTTTTTT. The full variable domain, with the rest looked up from reference TRBV19 and TRBJ2-2, is DGGITQSPKYLFRKEGQNVTLSCEQNLNHDAMYWYRQDPGQGLRLIYYSQIVNDFQKGDIAEGYSVSREKKESFPLTVTSAQKNPTAFYLCASSMKGELFFGEGSRLTVL.

This clonotype was seen only a few times. This sequence joins TRBV4-3 and TRBJ1-2; D perhaps matches TRBD1 (6 bases). CDR1 and CDR2 from the germline V gene are LGHNA and YSLEER. The CDR3 covers 16 residues. Trimming removed 3 bases at V and 7 bases at J, with 21 bases between. The CDR3 loop is CASSHLDRDTFFGYTF. The CDR3 nucleotides read TGCGCCAGCAGCCACCTAGACCGGGACACCTTTTTTGGCTACACCTTC.

The chain is built from TRBV4-3 and TRBJ2-1, with D unresolved. The CDR3 is 16 amino acids. Per the germline V gene, CDR1 is LGHNA and CDR2 is YSLEER. Trimming took off 1 base at V and 5 bases at J, with 15 bases between the two ends. CDR3 in DNA: TGCGCCAGCAGCCAAGGATATCTAGAAACCCACAATGAGCAGTTCTTC. Encoded protein: CASSQGYLETHNEQFF.

J is TRBJ1-2 and V is TRBV4-1, with D maybe TRBD1 (6 bases). Germline CDR1 reads MGHRA; CDR2 reads YSYEKL. This CDR3 has 19 residues. Trimming removed 1 base at V and 4 bases at J, with 25 bases between. Here the CDR3 reads CASSQVFLRLPTGTYGYTF. The CDR3, as DNA: TGCGCCAGCAGCCAAGTTTTCCTTCGGCTACCAACAGGGACCTATGGCTACACCTTC.

V is TRBV7-6 and J is TRBJ1-3, with no clear D. CDR1 and CDR2 from the germline V gene are SGHVS and FNYEAQ. This CDR3 is 15 amino acids long. Trimming removed 4 bases from V and 1 base from J, with 11 bases in between. CDR3 DNA sequence: TGTGCCAGCAGCTCAAACAGCGGTTCTGGAAACACCATATATTTT. Translating it yields CASSSNSGSGNTIYF.

The chain couples TRBV2 to TRBJ2-2; D is uncertain. Germline lookup yields CDR1 SNHLY and CDR2 FYNNEI. The CDR3 extends over 15 amino acids. V was trimmed by 2 bases and J by 3 bases, leaving 10 bases between them. CDR3 bases: TGTGCCAGCAGTGAACGGCGGAAGTACACCGGGGAGCTGTTTTTT. Residues: CASSERRKYTGELFF. The complete variable domain, with remaining parts taken from reference TRBV2 and TRBJ2-2, reads EPEVTQTPSHQVTQMGQEVILRCVPISNHLYFYWYRQILGQKVEFLVSFYNNEISEKSEIFDDQFSVERPDGSNFTLKIRSTKLEDSAMYFCASSERRKYTGELFFGEGSRLTVL.

The gene calls are TRBV20-1 and TRBJ2-5; TRBD2 is a possible D gene (6 bases). CDR1 and CDR2 (germline): DFQATT, SNEGSKA (reference sequence). CDR3 length equals 14 residues. Between the trimmed V and J ends, which lost 2 bases and 2 bases, there was a span of 12 bases. The CDR3 spells CSARLSGGQETQYF. In DNA, the CDR3 is TGCAGTGCTAGACTTAGCGGCGGTCAAGAGACCCAGTACTTC.

The J gene is TRBJ2-5, the V gene TRBV7-2; D gene unclear. CDR3 length equals 15 residues. V was clipped by 6 bases and J by 2 bases, with 16 bases between them. CDR1 SGHTA and CDR2 FQGNSA come from the germline V gene. CDR3 region: CASSPSRNSQETQYF. DNA for the CDR3: TGTGCCAGCAGTCCCAGTAGGAACTCTCAAGAGACCCAGTACTTC.

The chain recombines TRBV9 with TRBJ2-3; TRBD2 aligns across 10 bases. The CDR3 covers 19 residues. J gave up 0 bases and V 4 bases, and 14 bases lay outside the gene matches. From germline, CDR1 is SGDLS and CDR2 YYNGEE. The CDR3 is CASSPTLAGDWSSTDTQYF. The CDR3 nucleotides read TGTGCCAGCAGCCCCACCCTAGCGGGAGATTGGTCTAGCACAGATACGCAGTATTTT.